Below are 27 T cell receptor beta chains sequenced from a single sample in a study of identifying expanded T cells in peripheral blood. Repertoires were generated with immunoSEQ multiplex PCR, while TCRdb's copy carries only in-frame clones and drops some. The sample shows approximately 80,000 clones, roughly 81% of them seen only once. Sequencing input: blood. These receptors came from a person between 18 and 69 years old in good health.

CDR3 in DNA: TGTGCCAGCAGTTTATTTGCCCAGCCAAATGAAAAACTGTTTTTT. Protein: CASSLFAQPNEKLFF. The chain recombines TRBV27 with TRBJ1-4; no clear D. The CDR3 covers 15 residues. CDR1 MNHEY and CDR2 SMNVEV come from the germline V gene (reference sequence). Trimming took off 1 base at V and 5 bases at J, with 11 bases between the two ends.

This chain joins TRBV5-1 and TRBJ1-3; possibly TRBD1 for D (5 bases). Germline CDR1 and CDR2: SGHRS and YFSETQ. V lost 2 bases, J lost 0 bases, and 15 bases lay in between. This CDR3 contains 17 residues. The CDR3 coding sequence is TGCGCCAGCAGCTTAGAAGGGGACCCGATCTCTGGAAACACCATATATTTT. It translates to CASSLEGDPISGNTIYF. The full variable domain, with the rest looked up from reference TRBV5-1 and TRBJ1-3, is KAGVTQTPRYLIKTRGQQVTLSCSPISGHRSVSWYQQTPGQGLQFLFEYFSETQRNKGNFPGRFSGRQFSNSRSEMNVSTLELGDSALYLCASSLEGDPISGNTIYFGEGSWLTVV.

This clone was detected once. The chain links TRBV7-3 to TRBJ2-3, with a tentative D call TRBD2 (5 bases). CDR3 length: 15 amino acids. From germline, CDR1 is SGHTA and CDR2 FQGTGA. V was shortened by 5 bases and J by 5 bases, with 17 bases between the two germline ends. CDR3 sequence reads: CASSPTSTLGDTQYF. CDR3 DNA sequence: TGTGCCAGCAGCCCAACTAGTACCTTGGGAGATACGCAGTATTTT.

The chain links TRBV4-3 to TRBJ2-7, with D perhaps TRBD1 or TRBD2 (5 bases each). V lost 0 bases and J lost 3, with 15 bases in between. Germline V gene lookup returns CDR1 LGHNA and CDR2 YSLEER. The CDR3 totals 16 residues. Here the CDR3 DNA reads TGCGCCAGCAGCCAAGATTATCCGGGACCTAGCTACGAGCAGTACTTC. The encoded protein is CASSQDYPGPSYEQYF.

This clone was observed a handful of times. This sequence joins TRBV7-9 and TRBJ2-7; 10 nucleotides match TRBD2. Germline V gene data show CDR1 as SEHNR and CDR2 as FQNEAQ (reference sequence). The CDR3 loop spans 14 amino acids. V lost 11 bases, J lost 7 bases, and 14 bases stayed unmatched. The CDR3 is CACSALAGVGEQYF. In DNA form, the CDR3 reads TGTGCCTGCTCGGCGCTAGCGGGAGTGGGGGAGCAGTACTTC.

CDR3 sequence: CASSAGRRSYEQYF. In DNA form, the CDR3 reads TGTGCCAGCAGTGCGGGACGGAGGTCCTACGAGCAGTACTTC. The J gene is TRBJ2-7, the V gene TRBV28; weak D call: TRBD2 (6 bases). V lost 5 bases, J lost 1 base, and 12 bases lay in between. Per the germline V gene, CDR1 is MDHEN and CDR2 is SYDVKM. The CDR3 totals 14 residues.

The CDR3 spells CASSLEAPSGSSYEQYF. CDR3 DNA: TGTGCCAGCAGCTTAGAGGCGCCTAGCGGGAGCTCCTACGAGCAGTACTTC. The chain recombines TRBV11-3 with TRBJ2-7; 10 positions match TRBD2. Germline lookup yields CDR1 SGHNT and CDR2 YENEEA. The CDR3 runs 17 residues. Trimming at V came to 0 bases and at J to 0 bases, leaving 5 bases not matched to a gene.

Written as DNA, the CDR3 is TGTGCCAGCAGCCTGGGACAGGAGTTCACTGAAGCTTTCTTT. This gives the protein CASSLGQEFTEAFF. The rearrangement links TRBV28 to TRBJ1-1; TRBD1 matches 8 bases. Germline V gene lookup returns CDR1 MDHEN and CDR2 SYDVKM. V gave up 6 bases and J gave up 4 bases; unmatched junction bases: 7. There are 14 residues in the CDR3.

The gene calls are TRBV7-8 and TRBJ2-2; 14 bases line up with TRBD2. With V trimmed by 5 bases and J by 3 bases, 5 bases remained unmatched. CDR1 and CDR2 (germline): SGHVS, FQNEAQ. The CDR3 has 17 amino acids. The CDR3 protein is CASSLGLAGADTGELFF. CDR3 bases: TGTGCCAGCAGCCTGGGACTAGCGGGAGCGGACACCGGGGAGCTGTTTTTT.

The CDR3 nucleotides read TGCGCCAGCAGCCAAGGGGGCCTTTCGCGGGAGAATGAGCAGTTCTTC. Its translation: CASSQGGLSRENEQFF. V usage is TRBV4-3 and J usage is TRBJ2-1, with 7 nucleotides matching TRBD2. Germline loops: CDR1 LGHNA, CDR2 YSLEER. V was pared by 1 base and J by 7 bases, with 10 bases of the junction left unmatched. There are 16 residues in the CDR3.

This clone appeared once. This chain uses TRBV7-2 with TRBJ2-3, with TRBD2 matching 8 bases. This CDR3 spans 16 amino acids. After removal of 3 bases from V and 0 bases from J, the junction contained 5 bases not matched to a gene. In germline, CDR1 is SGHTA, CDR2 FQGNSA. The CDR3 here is CASSLTSDTSTDTQYF. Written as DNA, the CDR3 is TGTGCCAGCAGCTTGACTAGCGACACTAGCACAGATACGCAGTATTTT.

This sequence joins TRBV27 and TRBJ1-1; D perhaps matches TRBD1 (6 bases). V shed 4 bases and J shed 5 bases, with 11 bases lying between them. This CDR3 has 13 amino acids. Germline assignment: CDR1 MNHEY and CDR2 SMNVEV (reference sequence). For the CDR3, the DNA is TGTGCCAGCAGTTGGGGGGCGCGGACTGAAGCTTTCTTT. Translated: CASSWGARTEAFF.

CDR3: CASSQYLAAGEETQYF. In DNA, the CDR3 is TGCGCCAGCAGCCAATACCTAGCGGCTGGGGAAGAGACCCAGTACTTC. V gene TRBV4-1 combines with J gene TRBJ2-5, with 7 bases aligning to TRBD2. The CDR3 is 16 amino acids. Germline CDR1 and CDR2: MGHRA and YSYEKL. The V gene end was trimmed by 2 bases and the J gene end by 3 bases; junction bases not matched to a gene: 9.

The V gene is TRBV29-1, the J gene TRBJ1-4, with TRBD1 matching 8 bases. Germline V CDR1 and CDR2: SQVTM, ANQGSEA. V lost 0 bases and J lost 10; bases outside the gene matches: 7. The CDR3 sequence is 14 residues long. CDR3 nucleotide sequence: TGCAGCGTTGAAGAGGTGGACAGGGTCGGAAAACTGTTTTTT. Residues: CSVEEVDRVGKLFF.

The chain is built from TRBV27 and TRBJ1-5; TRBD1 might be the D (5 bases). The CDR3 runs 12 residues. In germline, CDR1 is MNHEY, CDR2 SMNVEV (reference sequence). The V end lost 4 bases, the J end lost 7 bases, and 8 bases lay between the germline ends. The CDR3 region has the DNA TGTGCCAGCAGTTCCCAGGGCCAGCCCCAGCATTTT. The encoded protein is CASSSQGQPQHF.

CDR3 bases: TGTGCCAGTAGTTCCTCCGGGATCACAGATACGCAGTATTTT. Translating gives CASSSSGITDTQYF. V usage is TRBV19 and J usage is TRBJ2-3; possibly TRBD2 for D (5 bases). The germline V and J ends were trimmed by 5 bases and 2 bases, with 11 bases remaining between them. Germline lookup yields CDR1 LNHDA and CDR2 SQIVND (reference sequence). This CDR3 contains 14 residues.

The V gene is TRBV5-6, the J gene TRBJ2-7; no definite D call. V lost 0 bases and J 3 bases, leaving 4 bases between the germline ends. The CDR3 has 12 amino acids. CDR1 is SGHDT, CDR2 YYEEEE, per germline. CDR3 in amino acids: CASSLVSYEQYF. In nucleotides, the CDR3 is TGTGCCAGCAGCTTGGTCAGCTACGAGCAGTACTTC.

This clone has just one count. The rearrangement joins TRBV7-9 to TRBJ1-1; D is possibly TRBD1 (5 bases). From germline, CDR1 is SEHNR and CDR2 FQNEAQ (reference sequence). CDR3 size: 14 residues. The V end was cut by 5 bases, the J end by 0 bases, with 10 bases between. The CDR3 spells CASSEGRMNTEAFF. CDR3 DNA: TGTGCCAGCAGCGAGGGACGTATGAACACTGAAGCTTTCTTT.

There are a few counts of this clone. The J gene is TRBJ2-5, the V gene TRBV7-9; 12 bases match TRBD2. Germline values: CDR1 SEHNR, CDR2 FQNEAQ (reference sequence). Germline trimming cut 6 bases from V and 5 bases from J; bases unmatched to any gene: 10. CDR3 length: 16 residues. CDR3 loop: CASRRVTSGREETQYF. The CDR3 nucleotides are TGTGCCAGCAGACGCGTGACTAGCGGGAGAGAGGAGACCCAGTACTTC.

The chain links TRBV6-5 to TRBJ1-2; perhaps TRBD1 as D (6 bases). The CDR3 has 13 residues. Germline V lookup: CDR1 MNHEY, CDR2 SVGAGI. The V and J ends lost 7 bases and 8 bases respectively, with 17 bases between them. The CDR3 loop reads CASTYIRGEGYTF. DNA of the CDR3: TGTGCCAGCACCTACATCAGGGGTGAGGGCTACACCTTC.

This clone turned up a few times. CDR3 coding DNA: TGTGCCAGCAGTGACCCTCTAGCGGGGCGCTCCTACGAGCAGTACTTC. Its protein product is CASSDPLAGRSYEQYF. The V gene is TRBV6-4, the J gene TRBJ2-7, with TRBD2 identical over 9 bases. V trimming: 2 bases; J trimming: 0 bases; junction bases outside the gene matches: 5. Germline V gene lookup returns CDR1 MRHNA and CDR2 SNTAGT. This CDR3 comprises 16 residues.

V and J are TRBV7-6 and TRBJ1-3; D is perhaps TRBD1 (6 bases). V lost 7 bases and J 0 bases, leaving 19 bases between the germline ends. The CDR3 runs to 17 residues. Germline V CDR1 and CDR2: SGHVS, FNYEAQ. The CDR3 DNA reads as TGTGCCAGCATCTGCTTATCTGGGGGGCACTCTGGAAACACCATATATTTT. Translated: CASICLSGGHSGNTIYF.

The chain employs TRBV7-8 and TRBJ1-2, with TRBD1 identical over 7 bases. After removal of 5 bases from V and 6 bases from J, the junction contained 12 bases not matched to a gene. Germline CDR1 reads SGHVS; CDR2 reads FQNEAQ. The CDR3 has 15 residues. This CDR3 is CASSQNTGAANGYTF. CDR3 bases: TGTGCCAGCAGCCAAAATACAGGGGCGGCTAATGGCTACACCTTC.

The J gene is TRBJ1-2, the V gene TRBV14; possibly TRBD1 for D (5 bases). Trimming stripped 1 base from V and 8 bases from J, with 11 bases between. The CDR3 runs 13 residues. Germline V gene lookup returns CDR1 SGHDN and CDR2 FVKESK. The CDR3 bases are TGTGCCAGCAGCCAAGGTCGGGGCCTCGGCTACACCTTC. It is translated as CASSQGRGLGYTF.

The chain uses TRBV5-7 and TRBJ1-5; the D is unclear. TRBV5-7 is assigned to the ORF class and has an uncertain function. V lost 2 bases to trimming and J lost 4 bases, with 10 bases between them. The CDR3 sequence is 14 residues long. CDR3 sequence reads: CASSFQAGNQPQHF. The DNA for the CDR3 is TGTGCCAGCAGCTTCCAGGCTGGAAATCAGCCCCAGCATTTT.

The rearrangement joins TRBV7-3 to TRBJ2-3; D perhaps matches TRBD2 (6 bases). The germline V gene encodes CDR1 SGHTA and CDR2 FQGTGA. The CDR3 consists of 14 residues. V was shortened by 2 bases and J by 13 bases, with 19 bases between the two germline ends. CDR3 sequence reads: CASSLPPTSGAKYF. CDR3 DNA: TGTGCCAGCAGCTTACCGCCGACTAGTGGGGCGAAGTATTTT.

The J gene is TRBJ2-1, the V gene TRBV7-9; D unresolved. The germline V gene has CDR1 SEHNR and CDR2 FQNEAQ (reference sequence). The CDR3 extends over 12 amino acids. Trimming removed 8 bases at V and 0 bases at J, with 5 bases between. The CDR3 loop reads CASGSSYNEQFF. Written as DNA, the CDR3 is TGTGCCAGCGGTTCCTCCTACAATGAGCAGTTCTTC.